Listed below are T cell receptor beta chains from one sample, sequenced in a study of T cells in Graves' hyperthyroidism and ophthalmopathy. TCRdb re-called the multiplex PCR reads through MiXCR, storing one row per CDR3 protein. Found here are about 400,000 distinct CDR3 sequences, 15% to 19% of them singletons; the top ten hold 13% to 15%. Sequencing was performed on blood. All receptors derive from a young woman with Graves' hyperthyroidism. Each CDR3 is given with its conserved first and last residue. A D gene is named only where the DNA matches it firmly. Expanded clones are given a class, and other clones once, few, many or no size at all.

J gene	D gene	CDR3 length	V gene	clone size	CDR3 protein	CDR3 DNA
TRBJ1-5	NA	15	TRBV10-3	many	CAISESGVGNQPQHF	TGTGCCATCAGTGAATCAGGGGTTGGCAATCAGCCCCAGCATTTT
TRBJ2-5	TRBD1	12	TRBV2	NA	CASSVRGETQYF	TGTGCCAGCAGTGTCAGGGGGGAGACCCAGTACTTC
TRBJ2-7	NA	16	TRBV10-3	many	CAISGFTGGANYEQYF	TGTGCCATCAGTGGGTTCACCGGCGGGGCTAACTACGAGCAGTACTTC
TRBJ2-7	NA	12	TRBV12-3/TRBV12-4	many	CASSFILAFPYF	TGTGCCAGCAGTTTCATACTAGCTTTTCCGTACTTC
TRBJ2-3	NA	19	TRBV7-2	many	CASSLGAGVSGTSTDTQYF	TGTGCCAGCAGCTTAGGGGCCGGGGTTAGCGGAACCTCCACAGATACGCAGTATTTT
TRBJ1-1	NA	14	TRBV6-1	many	CASRSTAKTDEAFF	TGTGCCAGCAGATCCACGGCTAAGACAGATGAAGCTTTCTTT
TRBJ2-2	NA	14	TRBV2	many	CASSERQYTGELFF	TGTGCCAGCAGTGAACGGCAGTACACCGGGGAGCTGTTTTTT
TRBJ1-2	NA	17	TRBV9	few	CASSPSGTFPPQGRGTF	TGTGCCAGCAGCCCGTCCGGGACATTCCCCCCCCAGGGTAGAGGCACCTTC
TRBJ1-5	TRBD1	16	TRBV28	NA	CASSRDSLTPGQPQHF	TGTGCCAGCAGCCGGGACAGCCTAACACCGGGGCAGCCCCAGCATTTT
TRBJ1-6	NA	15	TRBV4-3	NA	CASSQAPGGYSPLHF	TGCGCCAGCAGCCAAGCACCGGGAGGTTATTCACCCCTCCACTTT
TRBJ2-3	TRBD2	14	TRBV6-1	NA	CASRGLVNTDTQYF	TGTGCCAGCAGGGGACTAGTTAATACAGATACGCAGTATTTT
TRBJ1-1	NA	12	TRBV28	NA	CTSSLGGAKAFF	TGTACCAGCAGTCTAGGGGGGGCGAAAGCTTTCTTT
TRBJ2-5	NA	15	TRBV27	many	CASSLGPGTGETQYF	TGTGCCAGCAGTTTAGGGCCAGGGACGGGGGAGACCCAGTACTTC
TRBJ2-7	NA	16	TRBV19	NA	CASMIRGTDPREEQYF	TGTGCCAGTATGATTCGAGGGACCGACCCTCGGGAGGAGCAGTACTTC
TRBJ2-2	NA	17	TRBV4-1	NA	CASSQEIMGSTPDIKFF	TGCGCCAGCAGCCAAGAAATCATGGGGAGCACCCCAGATATCAAGTTTTTT
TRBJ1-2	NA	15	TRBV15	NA	CATSREGAYRSDYTF	TGTGCCACCAGCAGAGAAGGGGCCTACAGGAGCGACTACACCTTC
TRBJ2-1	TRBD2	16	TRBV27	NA	CASSSGLPNPYWEQFF	TGTGCCAGCAGTTCGGGACTACCTAACCCCTACTGGGAGCAGTTCTTC
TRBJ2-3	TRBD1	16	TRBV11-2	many	CASSFNRGSWTDTQYF	TGTGCCAGCAGCTTTAACAGGGGCTCTTGGACAGATACGCAGTATTTT
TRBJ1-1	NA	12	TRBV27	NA	CASSRGPTEAFF	TGTGCCAGCAGCAGAGGGCCCACTGAAGCTTTCTTT
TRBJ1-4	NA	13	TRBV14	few	CASSLSAGEKLFF	TGTGCCAGCAGCCTATCGGCCGGGGAAAAACTGTTTTTT
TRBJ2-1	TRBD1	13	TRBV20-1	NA	CSVQGPIYNEQFF	TGCAGTGTACAGGGGCCGATCTACAATGAGCAGTTCTTC
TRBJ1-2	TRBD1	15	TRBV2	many	CASSRDRGQEYGYTF	TGTGCCAGCAGTAGGGACAGGGGGCAGGAGTATGGCTACACCTTC
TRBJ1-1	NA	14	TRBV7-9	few	CASRTSGGNTEAFF	TGTGCCAGCAGAACCTCGGGGGGAAACACTGAAGCTTTCTTT
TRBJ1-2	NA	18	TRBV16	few	CASSQVAQVKLPVYGYTF	TGTGCCAGCAGCCAAGTTGCACAGGTTAAGCTCCCGGTCTATGGCTACACCTTC
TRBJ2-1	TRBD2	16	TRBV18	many	CASSPPGTSLYNEQFF	TGTGCCAGCTCACCACCGGGGACTAGCCTCTACAATGAGCAGTTCTTC
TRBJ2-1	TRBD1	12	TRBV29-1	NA	CSVEGRGNEQFF	TGCAGCGTTGAGGGCAGGGGGAATGAGCAGTTCTTC
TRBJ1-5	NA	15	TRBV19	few	CASRWYGGSDQPQHF	TGTGCCAGTAGATGGTACGGGGGATCGGATCAGCCCCAGCATTTT
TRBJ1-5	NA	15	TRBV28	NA	CASSSSGQGHQPQHF	TGTGCCAGCAGCTCGAGCGGTCAGGGGCATCAGCCCCAGCATTTT